One sample yielded the 4 T cell receptor beta chains listed below, sequenced in a study of PD-1 blockade in classical Hodgkin lymphoma. Every single patient, without exception, relapsed after autologous stem cell transplantation, and brentuximab vedotin exposure varied. Magnetic depletion of unwanted cells isolated CD4+ T cells from thawed PBMCs. Sequencing was performed with immunoSEQ multiplex PCR; in TCRdb, only in-frame clones are kept and a portion is missing. The table includes over 30,000 clones, roughly 90% detected once. The specimen was CD4+ T cells from blood, collected at baseline. The receptors stem from a human donor with classical Hodgkin lymphoma.

The genes are TRBV6-1 and TRBJ2-7; 7 bases match TRBD2. V shed 6 bases and J 4 bases; nucleotides not matched to a gene: 9. Germline V gene lookup returns CDR1 MNHNS and CDR2 SASEGT. The CDR3 has 14 amino acids. The DNA for the CDR3 is TGTGCCAGCAGCTGGGGTGGCGGGAGTTACGAGCAGTACTTC. Encoded protein: CASSWGGGSYEQYF.

The V and J genes are TRBV11-3 and TRBJ1-1; 9 bases agree with TRBD1. The germline V gene encodes CDR1 SGHNT and CDR2 YENEEA. The ends lost 3 bases at V and 1 base at J; junction bases unmatched: 0. The CDR3 contains 14 residues. CDR3: CASSLGQGNTEAFF. In DNA, the CDR3 is TGTGCCAGCAGCTTGGGACAGGGGAACACTGAAGCTTTCTTT.

CDR3 DNA sequence: TGTGCCAGCAGTTACTCACCCGGGGTAGGAAGGTTCTTC. This encodes CASSYSPGVGRFF. The chain couples TRBV6-5 to TRBJ2-1; D possibly corresponds to TRBD2 (5 bases). There are 13 residues in the CDR3. The V gene's germline CDR1 is MNHEY and CDR2 SVGAGI. Trimming left V 0 bases short and J 15 bases short, with 15 bases between.

This rearrangement joins TRBV4-2 to TRBJ1-4, with 7 nucleotides matching TRBD1. This CDR3 comprises 16 residues. V trimming: 3 bases; J trimming: 4 bases; junction bases outside the gene matches: 8. Germline V gene lookup returns CDR1 LGHNA and CDR2 YNFKEQ. Here the CDR3 reads CASSQSGTALNEKLFF. CDR3 coding DNA: TGTGCCAGCAGCCAGTCTGGGACAGCGCTTAATGAAAAACTGTTTTTT.